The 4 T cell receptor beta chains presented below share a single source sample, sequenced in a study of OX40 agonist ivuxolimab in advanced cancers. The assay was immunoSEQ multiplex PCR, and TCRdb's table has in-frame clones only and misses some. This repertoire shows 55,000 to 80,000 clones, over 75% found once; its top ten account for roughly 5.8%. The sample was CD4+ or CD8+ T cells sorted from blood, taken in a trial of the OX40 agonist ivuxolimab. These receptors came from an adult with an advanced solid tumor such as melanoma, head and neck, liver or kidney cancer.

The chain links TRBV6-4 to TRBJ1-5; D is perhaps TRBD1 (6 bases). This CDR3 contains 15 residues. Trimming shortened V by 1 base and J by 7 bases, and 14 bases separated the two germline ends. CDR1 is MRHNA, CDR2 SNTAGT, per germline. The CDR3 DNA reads TGTGCCAGCAGTGACTATATGGGGGCCGGACAGCCCCAGCATTTT. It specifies CASSDYMGAGQPQHF.

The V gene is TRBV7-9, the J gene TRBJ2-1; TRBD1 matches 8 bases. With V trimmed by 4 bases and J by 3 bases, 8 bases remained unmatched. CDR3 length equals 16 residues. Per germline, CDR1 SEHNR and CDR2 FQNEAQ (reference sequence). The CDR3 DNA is TGTGCCAGCAGCTCAACCGTTGGACAGGGCTACAATGAGCAGTTCTTC. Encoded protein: CASSSTVGQGYNEQFF.

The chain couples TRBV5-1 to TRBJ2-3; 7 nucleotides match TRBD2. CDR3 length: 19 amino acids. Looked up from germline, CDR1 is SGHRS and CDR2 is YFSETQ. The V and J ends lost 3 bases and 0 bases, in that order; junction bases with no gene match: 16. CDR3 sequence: CASSSPPGRAGLSTDTQYF. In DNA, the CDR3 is TGCGCCAGCAGCTCCCCTCCTGGGAGGGCAGGCCTAAGCACAGATACGCAGTATTTT.

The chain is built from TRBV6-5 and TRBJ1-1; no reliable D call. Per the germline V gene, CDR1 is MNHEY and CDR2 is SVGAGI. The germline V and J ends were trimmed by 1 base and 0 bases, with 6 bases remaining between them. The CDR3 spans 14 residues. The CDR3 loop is CASSYFGMNTEAFF. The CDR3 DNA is TGTGCCAGCAGTTACTTTGGGATGAACACTGAAGCTTTCTTT.